Listed here is a single T cell receptor (beta chain). V lost 6 bases to trimming and J lost 7 bases; unmatched junction nucleotides: 12. Germline values: CDR1 MRHNA, CDR2 SNTAGT. The CDR3 sequence is 15 residues long. The data are from a study of blood T cell dynamics during melanoma immunotherapy. As for time point: week 3, after first cycle of checkpoint inhibitor. Disease control meant complete response, partial response or stable disease at 12 weeks. Profiling relied on immunoSEQ multiplex PCR, and the TCRdb table lists in-frame clones only, not all of them. The sample lists 870 or so clones; roughly 63% were seen once.

Sample: central memory CD8+ T cells from blood, taken from a patient treated with checkpoint blockade. The chain couples TRBV6-4 to TRBJ1-5; 7 nucleotides match TRBD1. The sequence was collected from a human donor with melanoma. CDR3 residues: CASSATGAGGQPQHF. The CDR3 bases are TGTGCCAGCAGCGCAACAGGGGCGGGAGGACAGCCCCAGCATTTT.